This T cell receptor beta chain was recorded in a study of cytomegalovirus exposure and HLA in healthy donors. In the PCR, 60 Vbeta and 13 Jbeta primers were used. Generated by immunoSEQ multiplex PCR, the TCRdb table keeps only in-frame clones and is missing some. Here the sample spans roughly 180,000 clones, over 65% being singletons. While unrecorded immune exposures were likely, the donors were nominally healthy when sampled. General study results and limits: Analysis was carried out at a later point, and it linked a missense DCLRE1C variant to TCR beta V- and J-gene trimming. The study labeled 150 to 200 TCR beta chains cytomegalovirus-associated. Reported findings show TCR beta sequences accurately forecast HLA-A and HLA-B alleles in most subjects.

This clone was detected only a few times. Its antigen remains unidentified. The ends were cut back, 0 bases at V and 3 bases at J, with 10 bases in the middle. The CDR3 is made up of 15 amino acids. Per the germline V gene, CDR1 is SGDLS and CDR2 is YYNGEE. This chain connects TRBV9 to TRBJ2-1, with D possibly matching TRBD1 (6 bases). Sequencing was done on a sample of PBMCs. This receptor was taken from a woman in her 30s in good health and CMV-seropositive. This CDR3 reads CASSVAPGDYNEQFF. The CDR3 DNA follows: TGTGCCAGCAGCGTAGCCCCAGGGGACTACAATGAGCAGTTCTTC.